This T cell receptor beta chain was documented in a study of blood T cell repertoires in COVID-19. Study-level information: Material from acute and convalescent COVID-19 was sourced from the United States, Italy and Spain.

Generated by immunoSEQ multiplex PCR, the TCRdb table keeps only in-frame clones and is missing some. The table records fewer than 110,000 clones, approximately 90% of them present only once. The sample holds one count of this clone. The V and J ends lost 4 bases and 14 bases, in that order; junction bases with no gene match: 15. This CDR3 has 14 residues. The V gene's germline CDR1 is PRHDT and CDR2 FYEKMQ (reference sequence). This sequence joins TRBV13 and TRBJ1-1, with 8 nucleotides matching TRBD1. This receptor was obtained from a man in his fifties with active or convalescent COVID-19. The sequencing input was peripheral blood. The DNA for the CDR3 is TGTGCCAGCAGCTCCAGCGCCAGGGGGCTCTCTCGGTTCTTT. It specifies CASSSSARGLSRFF.